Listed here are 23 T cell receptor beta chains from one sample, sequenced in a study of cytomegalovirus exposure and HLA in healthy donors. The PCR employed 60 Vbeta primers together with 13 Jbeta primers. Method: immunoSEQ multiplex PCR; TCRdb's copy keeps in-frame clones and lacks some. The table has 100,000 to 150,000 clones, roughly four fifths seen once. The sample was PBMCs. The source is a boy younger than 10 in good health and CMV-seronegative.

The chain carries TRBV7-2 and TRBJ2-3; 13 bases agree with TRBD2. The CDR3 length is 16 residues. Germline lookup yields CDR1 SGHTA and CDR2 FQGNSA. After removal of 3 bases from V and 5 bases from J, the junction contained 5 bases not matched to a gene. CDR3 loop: CASSFGTSGTGDTQYF. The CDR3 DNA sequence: TGTGCCAGCAGCTTCGGGACTAGCGGGACCGGAGATACGCAGTATTTT.

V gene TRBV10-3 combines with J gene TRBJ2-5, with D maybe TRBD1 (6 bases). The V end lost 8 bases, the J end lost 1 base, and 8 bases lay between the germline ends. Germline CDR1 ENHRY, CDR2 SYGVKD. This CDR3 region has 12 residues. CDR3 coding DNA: TGTGCCATCGGACAGTCCCAAGAGACCCAGTACTTC. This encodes CAIGQSQETQYF.

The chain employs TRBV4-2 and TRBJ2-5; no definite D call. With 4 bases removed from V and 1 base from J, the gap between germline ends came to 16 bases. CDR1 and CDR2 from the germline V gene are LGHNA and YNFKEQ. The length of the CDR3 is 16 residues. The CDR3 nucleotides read TGTGCCAGCAGCCCAGCCCCAGGTTCTGCCCAAGAGACCCAGTACTTC. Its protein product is CASSPAPGSAQETQYF.

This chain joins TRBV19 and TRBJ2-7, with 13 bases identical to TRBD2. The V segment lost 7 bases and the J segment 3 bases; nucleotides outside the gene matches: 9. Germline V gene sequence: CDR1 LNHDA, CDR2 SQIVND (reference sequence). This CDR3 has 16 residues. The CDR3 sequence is CASNPGLAGPFYEQYF. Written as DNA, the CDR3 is TGTGCCAGTAATCCGGGACTAGCGGGGCCCTTCTACGAGCAGTACTTC.

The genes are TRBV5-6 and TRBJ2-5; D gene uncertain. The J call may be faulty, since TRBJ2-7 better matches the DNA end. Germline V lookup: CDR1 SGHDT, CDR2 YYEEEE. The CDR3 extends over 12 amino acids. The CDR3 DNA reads TGTGCCAGCAGCCCTTTCGGTTACGAGCAGTACTTC. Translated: CASSPFGYEQYF.

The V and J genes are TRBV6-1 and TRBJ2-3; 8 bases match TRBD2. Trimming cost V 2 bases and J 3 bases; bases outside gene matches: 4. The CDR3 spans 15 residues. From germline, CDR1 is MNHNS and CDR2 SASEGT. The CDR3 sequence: CASSEKAGATDTQYF. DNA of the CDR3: TGTGCCAGCAGTGAAAAAGCGGGGGCTACAGATACGCAGTATTTT.

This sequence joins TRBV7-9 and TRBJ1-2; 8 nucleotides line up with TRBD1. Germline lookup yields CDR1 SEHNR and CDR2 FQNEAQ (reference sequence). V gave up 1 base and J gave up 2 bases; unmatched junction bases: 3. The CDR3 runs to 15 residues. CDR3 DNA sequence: TGTGCCAGCAGCTTAGGGACAGGGCTGAACTATGGCTACACCTTC. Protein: CASSLGTGLNYGYTF.

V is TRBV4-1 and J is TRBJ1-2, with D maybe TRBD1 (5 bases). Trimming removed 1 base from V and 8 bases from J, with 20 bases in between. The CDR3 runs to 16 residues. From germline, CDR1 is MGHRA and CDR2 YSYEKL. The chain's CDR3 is CASSQVSGEPSGGYTF. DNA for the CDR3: TGCGCCAGCAGCCAAGTCTCGGGGGAGCCATCTGGGGGCTACACCTTC.

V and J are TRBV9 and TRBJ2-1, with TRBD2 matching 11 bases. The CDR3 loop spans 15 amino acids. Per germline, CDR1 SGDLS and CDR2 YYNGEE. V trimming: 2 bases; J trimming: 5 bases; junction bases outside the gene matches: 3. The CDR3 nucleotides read TGTGCCAGCAGCGTGAATAGCGGGGGGGACAATGAGCAGTTCTTC. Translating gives CASSVNSGGDNEQFF.

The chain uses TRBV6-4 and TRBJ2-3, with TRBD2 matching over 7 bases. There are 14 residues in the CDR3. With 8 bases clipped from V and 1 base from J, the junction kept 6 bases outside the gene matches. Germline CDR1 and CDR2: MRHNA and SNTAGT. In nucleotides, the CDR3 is TGTGCCAGCCAAGAGAGCGGGGGCACAGATACGCAGTATTTT. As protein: CASQESGGTDTQYF.

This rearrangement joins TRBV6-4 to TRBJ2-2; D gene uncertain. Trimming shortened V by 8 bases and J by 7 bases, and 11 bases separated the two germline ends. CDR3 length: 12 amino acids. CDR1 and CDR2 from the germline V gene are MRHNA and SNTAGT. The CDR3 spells CASDFNVGELFF. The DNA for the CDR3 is TGTGCCAGCGACTTCAACGTCGGGGAGCTGTTTTTT.

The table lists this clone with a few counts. The CDR3 sequence: CASSDGHGGSTDTQYF. CDR3 DNA sequence: TGTGCCAGCAGTGACGGGCACGGGGGGAGCACAGATACGCAGTATTTT. J is TRBJ2-3 and V is TRBV6-4; TRBD2 matches at 7 bases. Per the germline V gene, CDR1 is MRHNA and CDR2 is SNTAGT. The CDR3 extends over 16 amino acids. The V segment lost 2 bases and the J segment 0 bases; nucleotides outside the gene matches: 5.

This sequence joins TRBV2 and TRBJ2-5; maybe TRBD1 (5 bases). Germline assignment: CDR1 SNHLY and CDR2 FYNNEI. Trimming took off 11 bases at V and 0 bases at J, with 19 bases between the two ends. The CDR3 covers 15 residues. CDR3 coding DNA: TGTGCCTTGACCATGAGACAGCCTGACCAAGAGACCCAGTACTTC. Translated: CALTMRQPDQETQYF.

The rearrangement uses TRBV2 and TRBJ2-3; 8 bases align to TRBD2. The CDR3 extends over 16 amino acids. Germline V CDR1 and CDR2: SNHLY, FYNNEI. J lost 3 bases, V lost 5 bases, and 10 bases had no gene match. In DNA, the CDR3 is TGTGCCAGCAGTTTTCTAGCGGGTGGGCGGACAGATACGCAGTATTTT. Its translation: CASSFLAGGRTDTQYF. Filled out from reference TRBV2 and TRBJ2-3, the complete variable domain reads EPEVTQTPSHQVTQMGQEVILRCVPISNHLYFYWYRQILGQKVEFLVSFYNNEISEKSEIFDDQFSVERPDGSNFTLKIRSTKLEDSAMYFCASSFLAGGRTDTQYFGPGTRLTVL.

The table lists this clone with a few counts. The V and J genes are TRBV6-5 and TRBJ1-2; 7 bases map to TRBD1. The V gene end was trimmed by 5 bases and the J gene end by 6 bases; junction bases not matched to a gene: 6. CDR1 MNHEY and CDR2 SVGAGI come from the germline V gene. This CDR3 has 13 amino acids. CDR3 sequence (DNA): TGTGCCAGCAGTCTGACAGGGTACGATGGCTACACCTTC. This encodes CASSLTGYDGYTF.

In nucleotides, the CDR3 is TGTGCCATCCAGATGGGGGAGGGGAGCTCCTACGAGCAGTACTTC. Translated, it gives CAIQMGEGSSYEQYF. This chain connects TRBV15 to TRBJ2-7; 7 nucleotides align to TRBD2. The CDR3 covers 15 residues. Germline V gene data show CDR1 as LNHNV and CDR2 as YYDKDF (reference sequence). With 10 bases clipped from V and 0 bases from J, the junction kept 12 bases outside the gene matches. Using reference TRBV15 and TRBJ2-7 for the parts outside the CDR3, the full variable domain is DAMVIQNPRYQVTQFGKPVTLSCSQTLNHNVMYWYQQKSSQAPKLLFHYYDKDFNNEADTPDNFQSRRPNTSFCFLDIRSPGLGDTAMYLCAIQMGEGSSYEQYFGPGTRLTVT.

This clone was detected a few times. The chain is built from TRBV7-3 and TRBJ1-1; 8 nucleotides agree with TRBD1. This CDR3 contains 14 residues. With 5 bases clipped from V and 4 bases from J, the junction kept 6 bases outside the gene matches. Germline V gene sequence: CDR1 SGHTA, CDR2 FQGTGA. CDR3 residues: CASSPGQGGTEAFF. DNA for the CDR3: TGTGCCAGCAGCCCTGGACAGGGTGGCACTGAAGCTTTCTTT.

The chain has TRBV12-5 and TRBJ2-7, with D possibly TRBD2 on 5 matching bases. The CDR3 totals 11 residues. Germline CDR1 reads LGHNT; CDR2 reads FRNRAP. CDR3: CGEGLSYEQYV. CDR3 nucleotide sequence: TGTGGAGAGGGCCTCTCCTACGAGCAGTACGTC.

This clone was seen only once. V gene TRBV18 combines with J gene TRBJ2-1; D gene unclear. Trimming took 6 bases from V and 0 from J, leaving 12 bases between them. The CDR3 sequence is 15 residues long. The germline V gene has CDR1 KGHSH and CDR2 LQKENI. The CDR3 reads CASSPPGRSYNEQFF. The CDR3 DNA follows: TGTGCCAGCTCCCCCCCTGGGCGCTCCTACAATGAGCAGTTCTTC.

CDR3 loop: CAKSRGTGEKLFF. The DNA for the CDR3 is TGTGCCAAGTCCAGGGGGACCGGTGAAAAACTGTTTTTT. This chain joins TRBV21-1 and TRBJ1-4; the D call in the table, TRBD1, was not verified against the DNA. TRBV21-1 is noted as a pseudogene. CDR3 length: 13 residues.

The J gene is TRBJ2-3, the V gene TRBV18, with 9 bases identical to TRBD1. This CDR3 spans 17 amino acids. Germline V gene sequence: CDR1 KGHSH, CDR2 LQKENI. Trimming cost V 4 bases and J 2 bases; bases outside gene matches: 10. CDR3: CASSHPLRDRVTDTQYF. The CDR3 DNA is TGTGCCAGCTCACACCCCCTCCGGGACAGGGTCACAGATACGCAGTATTTT.

CDR3: CASSPRDRESHIQYF. DNA for the CDR3: TGCGCCAGCAGCCCCCGGGACAGGGAATCCCACATTCAGTACTTC. The rearrangement uses TRBV4-1 and TRBJ2-4, with 9 bases matching TRBD1. The length of the CDR3 is 15 residues. V shed 4 bases, J shed 8 bases, and the junction held 9 bases outside the gene matches. Germline lookup yields CDR1 MGHRA and CDR2 YSYEKL.

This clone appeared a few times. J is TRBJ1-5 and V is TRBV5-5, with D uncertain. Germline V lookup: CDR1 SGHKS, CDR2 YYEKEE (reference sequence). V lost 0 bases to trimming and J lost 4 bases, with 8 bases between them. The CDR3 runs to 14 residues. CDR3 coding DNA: TGTGCCAGCAGCTTGGGCGCGGAAAATCAGCCCCAGCATTTT. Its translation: CASSLGAENQPQHF.